This T cell receptor beta chain was captured by sequencing in a study of control samples from healthy donors and cancer patients. Assay: immunoSEQ multiplex PCR; the TCRdb copy retains only in-frame clones and omits some. The sample has around 99,000 clones; around 89% are singletons. With 2 bases removed from V and 0 bases from J, the gap between germline ends came to 5 bases. CDR3 length equals 12 residues. Germline V gene sequence: CDR1 GTSNPN, CDR2 SVGIG (reference sequence). The sequencing input was blood. The V call is TRBV30, the J call TRBJ2-7; D gene uncertain. The receptor comes from a woman between 50 and 59 years old in good health. DNA of the CDR3: TGTGCCTGGAGTCACAGCTCCTACGAGCAGTACTTC. Its protein is CAWSHSSYEQYF. The whole variable domain, remainder taken from reference TRBV30 and TRBJ2-7, is SQTIHQWPATLVQPVGSPLSLECTVEGTSNPNLYWYRQAAGRGLQLLFYSVGIGQISSEVPQNLSASRPQDRQFILSSKKLLLSDSGFYLCAWSHSSYEQYFGPGTRLTVT.